The 28 T cell receptor beta chains given below trace back to one sample, sequenced in a study of T cells in localized non-small cell lung cancer. Repertoires were generated with immunoSEQ multiplex PCR, while TCRdb's copy carries only in-frame clones and drops some. Among under 55,000 clones listed, roughly nine tenths were seen once. The input for sequencing was PBMCs, taken before any cancer treatment. Receptors originate from a woman aged 35 to 69 with stage II lung adenocarcinoma.

The chain recombines TRBV7-2 with TRBJ2-5; 9 positions match TRBD1. With 5 bases clipped from V and 5 bases from J, the junction kept 12 bases outside the gene matches. The CDR3 is made up of 16 amino acids. CDR1 is SGHTA, CDR2 FQGNSA, per germline. CDR3 protein: CASSNPTGGGGETQYF. CDR3 DNA sequence: TGTGCCAGCAGCAACCCGACAGGGGGAGGCGGTGAGACCCAGTACTTC.

This rearrangement joins TRBV2 to TRBJ1-4; 7 nucleotides agree with TRBD1. CDR3 length: 14 amino acids. CDR1 SNHLY and CDR2 FYNNEI come from the germline V gene. The trim removed 8 bases at V and 5 bases at J, leaving 8 bases unmatched. The CDR3 DNA reads as TGTGCCAGCTCCCGGGACAGTTTAAATGAAAAACTGTTTTTT. Amino acids: CASSRDSLNEKLFF.

This rearrangement joins TRBV19 to TRBJ1-4; TRBD1 is a possible D gene (6 bases). V dropped 5 bases and J dropped 6 bases, with 13 bases sitting between them. CDR1 is LNHDA, CDR2 SQIVND, per germline (reference sequence). The CDR3 has 14 amino acids. The CDR3 loop is CASSLQGWDEKLFF. In DNA form, the CDR3 reads TGTGCCAGTAGTTTACAGGGATGGGATGAAAAACTGTTTTTT.

The CDR3 DNA reads as TGTGCCAGCACCCCTGGGGGATTAACCATGAACACTGAAGCTTTCTTT. Encoded protein: CASTPGGLTMNTEAFF. The chain employs TRBV7-6 and TRBJ1-1, with a possible D match to TRBD1 (5 bases). V dropped 7 bases and J dropped 0 bases, with 18 bases sitting between them. There are 16 residues in the CDR3. Germline CDR1 SGHVS, CDR2 FNYEAQ.

The chain combines TRBV18 with TRBJ1-3; D is perhaps TRBD1 (6 bases). The CDR3 spans 16 residues. Germline V gene data show CDR1 as KGHSH and CDR2 as LQKENI. V was pared by 5 bases and J by 3 bases, with 17 bases between. The chain's CDR3 is CASSFYRVRVGNTIYF. CDR3 bases: TGTGCCAGCTCATTCTACAGGGTCAGAGTTGGAAACACCATATATTTT.

The chain has TRBV14 and TRBJ1-6; 7 nucleotides align to TRBD1. With V trimmed by 2 bases and J by 6 bases, 7 bases remained unmatched. Germline V gene data show CDR1 as SGHDN and CDR2 as FVKESK. This CDR3 region has 16 residues. The CDR3 sequence is CASSQTPGQLNSPLHF. The CDR3 DNA is TGTGCCAGCAGCCAAACGCCGGGACAGCTTAATTCACCCCTCCACTTT.

To note about this clone: At one of its ends the junction is not consistent with the germline gene, which may arise from a read error. This sequence joins TRBV28 and TRBJ2-7, with 9 bases lining up with TRBD2. The CDR3 consists of 12 residues. The V gene's germline CDR1 is MDHEN and CDR2 SYDVKM. Here the CDR3 DNA reads TGTGCCAGCAGGTCAAGTTCGGCTAGCGGGGACTTC. Its translation is CASRSSSASGDF. The entire variable domain, with the rest obtained from reference TRBV28 and TRBJ2-7, is as follows: DVKVTQSSRYLVKRTGEKVFLECVQDMDHENMFWYRQDPGLGLRLIYFSYDVKMKEKGDIPEGYSVSREKKERFSLILESASTNQTSMYLCASRSSSASGDFGPGTRLTVT.

A single count supports this clone. The chain combines TRBV7-9 with TRBJ1-5; D uncertain. Trimming took off 1 base at V and 2 bases at J, with 6 bases between the two ends. CDR1 is SEHNR, CDR2 FQNEAQ, per germline (reference sequence). The CDR3 sequence is 14 residues long. CDR3 DNA: TGTGCCAGCAGCTTAGGACGGCGCAATCAGCCCCAGCATTTT. It is translated as CASSLGRRNQPQHF.

This clone showed up just once. This chain connects TRBV19 to TRBJ2-1, with 7 positions matching TRBD1. With 4 bases clipped from V and 7 bases from J, the junction kept 10 bases outside the gene matches. This CDR3 has 15 residues. Germline lookup yields CDR1 LNHDA and CDR2 SQIVND (reference sequence). CDR3 in amino acids: CASSRTTGTANEQFF. The DNA of the CDR3 is TGTGCCAGTAGTAGGACGACCGGGACAGCAAATGAGCAGTTCTTC.

The chain couples TRBV27 to TRBJ1-1; D unclear. The length of the CDR3 is 15 residues. V lost 7 bases and J lost 1, with 16 bases in between. Germline V lookup: CDR1 MNHEY, CDR2 SMNVEV (reference sequence). The chain's CDR3 is CASNKGTGPNTEAFF. DNA for the CDR3: TGTGCCAGCAACAAAGGCACGGGCCCGAACACTGAAGCTTTCTTT.

The chain uses TRBV27 and TRBJ2-3, with TRBD2 identical over 13 bases. Germline V gene lookup returns CDR1 MNHEY and CDR2 SMNVEV (reference sequence). The CDR3 consists of 19 residues. Losses at the gene ends were 4 bases for V and 4 bases for J; bases not matched to a gene: 14. The CDR3 is CASSSLPLAGGPRADTQYF. CDR3 DNA sequence: TGTGCCAGCAGTTCCCTCCCACTAGCGGGAGGGCCTCGAGCAGATACGCAGTATTTT.

The chain joins TRBV7-3 to TRBJ2-2; D remains unclear. Germline CDR1 SGHTA, CDR2 FQGTGA. The CDR3 has 16 amino acids. The V end was cut by 5 bases, the J end by 7 bases, with 20 bases between. The CDR3 nucleotides are TGTGCCAGCAGCCCGTACGGTGGAGTCGTGGGCGGGGAGCTGTTTTTT. It specifies CASSPYGGVVGGELFF.

This clone was recorded once. The rearrangement joins TRBV10-2 to TRBJ1-1, with a possible D match to TRBD1 (5 bases). Germline-derived CDR1 and CDR2 are WSHSY and SAAADI. V gave up 4 bases and J gave up 0 bases, with 6 bases separating them. CDR3 length: 13 amino acids. The DNA of the CDR3 is TGCGCCAGCAGTGGCAGGGTGAACACTGAAGCTTTCTTT. It yields the protein CASSGRVNTEAFF.

The count of this clone is one. The chain has TRBV19 and TRBJ2-1; D may be TRBD2 (5 bases). The germline V gene encodes CDR1 LNHDA and CDR2 SQIVND (reference sequence). This CDR3 is 12 amino acids long. Trimming cost V 0 bases and J 13 bases, with 10 bases left between them. The CDR3 sequence: CASSIEEVPQFF. CDR3 nucleotides: TGTGCCAGTAGTATAGAGGAGGTCCCTCAGTTCTTC.

The chain combines TRBV18 with TRBJ2-7, with TRBD2 as a possible D gene (7 bases). In germline, CDR1 is KGHSH, CDR2 LQKENI. The CDR3 spans 17 residues. Trimming shortened V by 3 bases and J by 2 bases, and 20 bases separated the two germline ends. CDR3 residues: CASSPAGAGVGAYEQYF. The CDR3 DNA follows: TGTGCCAGCTCACCTGCGGGGGCGGGAGTAGGTGCCTACGAGCAGTACTTC.

J is TRBJ1-5 and V is TRBV7-2, with 7 nucleotides matching TRBD1. Trimming took 1 base from V and 4 from J; bases not matched to a gene: 16. The CDR3 contains 19 residues. Germline V CDR1 and CDR2: SGHTA, FQGNSA. This CDR3 is CASSLGWSGRGRENQPQHF. CDR3 nucleotides: TGTGCCAGCAGCTTAGGGTGGAGTGGAAGGGGGCGGGAGAATCAGCCCCAGCATTTT.

V gene TRBV2 combines with J gene TRBJ2-3; D possibly corresponds to TRBD1 (5 bases). Trimming pared 7 bases from V and 0 bases from J, leaving 11 bases between. The CDR3 runs to 14 residues. The V gene's germline CDR1 is SNHLY and CDR2 FYNNEI. The CDR3 region has the DNA TGTGCCAGCACTCAGACAGCTAGCACAGATACGCAGTATTTT. Amino acid sequence: CASTQTASTDTQYF.

The chain employs TRBV4-1 and TRBJ2-5; 11 bases map to TRBD2. The length of the CDR3 is 16 residues. CDR1 and CDR2 (germline): MGHRA, YSYEKL. V shed 4 bases, J shed 1 base, and the junction held 5 bases outside the gene matches. For the CDR3, the DNA is TGCGCCAGCAGCCGCATAGCGGGAGGGCTCCAAGAGACCCAGTACTTC. The encoded protein is CASSRIAGGLQETQYF.

The rearrangement joins TRBV4-1 to TRBJ1-4; D ambiguous. Trimming removed 4 bases from V and 1 base from J, with 13 bases in between. The CDR3 sequence is 16 residues long. Germline CDR1 MGHRA, CDR2 YSYEKL. CDR3 in amino acids: CASSLPFGRTNEKLFF. The CDR3 DNA is TGCGCCAGCAGCCTCCCATTCGGGAGAACTAATGAAAAACTGTTTTTT.

The CDR3 DNA sequence: TGCGCCAGCCAGCGGGAGTACACCGGGGAGCTGTTTTTT. Encoded protein: CASQREYTGELFF. V and J are TRBV5-1 and TRBJ2-2, with 8 bases identical to TRBD2. Trimming removed 7 bases from V and 3 bases from J; junction bases left unmatched: 2. The germline V gene encodes CDR1 SGHRS and CDR2 YFSETQ. The CDR3 length is 13 residues.

The CDR3 loop is CASSRLAGGSSTDTQYF. The CDR3 bases are TGTGCCAGTAGTCGACTAGCGGGAGGCTCGAGCACAGATACGCAGTATTTT. The V gene is TRBV19, the J gene TRBJ2-3; TRBD2 matches 13 bases. The length of the CDR3 is 17 residues. After removal of 5 bases from V and 0 bases from J, the junction contained 5 bases not matched to a gene. CDR1 is LNHDA, CDR2 SQIVND, per germline (reference sequence).

This chain joins TRBV5-1 and TRBJ1-2; possible D gene TRBD1, 5 bases. V gave up 5 bases and J gave up 5 bases, with 13 bases separating them. Per the germline V gene, CDR1 is SGHRS and CDR2 is YFSETQ. The CDR3 is 13 residues long. CDR3 loop: CASRADGTYGYTF. CDR3 DNA sequence: TGCGCCAGCAGGGCTGACGGGACTTATGGCTACACCTTC.

The V call is TRBV5-1, the J call TRBJ1-1, with unresolved D. V was shortened by 0 bases and J by 1 base, with 7 bases between the two germline ends. The CDR3 covers 14 residues. In germline, CDR1 is SGHRS, CDR2 YFSETQ. CDR3 sequence reads: CASSLGGPNTEAFF. The CDR3 DNA is TGCGCCAGCAGCTTGGGAGGGCCGAACACTGAAGCTTTCTTT. Full variable domain (remainder filled in from reference TRBV5-1 and TRBJ1-1): KAGVTQTPRYLIKTRGQQVTLSCSPISGHRSVSWYQQTPGQGLQFLFEYFSETQRNKGNFPGRFSGRQFSNSRSEMNVSTLELGDSALYLCASSLGGPNTEAFFGQGTRLTVV.

The V and J genes are TRBV19 and TRBJ2-1; unclear D gene. Germline CDR1 is LNHDA and CDR2 is SQIVND (reference sequence). The CDR3 spans 12 residues. V was clipped by 3 bases and J by 3 bases, with 3 bases between them. The CDR3 coding sequence is TGTGCCAGTAGTATGGGCTACAATGAGCAGTTCTTC. Its translation is CASSMGYNEQFF.

The chain couples TRBV5-1 to TRBJ2-7, with 7 bases matching TRBD2. Germline CDR1 reads SGHRS; CDR2 reads YFSETQ. V shed 6 bases and J 6 bases; nucleotides not matched to a gene: 12. The CDR3 is 14 amino acids. CDR3 bases: TGCGCCAGCACCCCCGGGAGGTACTCTCCCGAGCAGTACTTC. Translation gives CASTPGRYSPEQYF.

The chain is built from TRBV5-4 and TRBJ2-2, with a tentative D call TRBD1 (5 bases). V lost 8 bases and J 6 bases, leaving 17 bases between the germline ends. CDR1 is SGHNT, CDR2 YYREEE, per germline (reference sequence). The CDR3 covers 14 residues. The DNA of the CDR3 is TGTGCCAGTTCAGGGTCTCATCGGTCCGGGGAGCTGTTTTTT. This sequence encodes CASSGSHRSGELFF.

The V and J genes are TRBV6-1 and TRBJ2-5; 7 bases align to TRBD1. The ends lost 3 bases at V and 4 bases at J; junction bases unmatched: 8. The CDR3 runs to 15 residues. The germline V gene has CDR1 MNHNS and CDR2 SASEGT. DNA of the CDR3: TGTGCCAGCAGTGAGTCTACAGGGGAGACAGAGACCCAGTACTTC. It specifies CASSESTGETETQYF.

The chain employs TRBV5-4 and TRBJ2-3; 11 nucleotides match TRBD2. CDR3 size: 18 residues. V was pared by 3 bases and J by 0 bases, with 9 bases of the junction left unmatched. The germline V gene encodes CDR1 SGHNT and CDR2 YYREEE (reference sequence). The chain's CDR3 is CASSSPGLADFSTDTQYF. In DNA form, the CDR3 reads TGTGCCAGCAGCTCTCCGGGACTAGCGGATTTTAGCACAGATACGCAGTATTTT.